This entry describes one T cell receptor beta chain. This clonotype occurred many times. What this receptor recognizes is not known. No much larger clonotype is one base removed from it; base qualities were not supplied. The data originate from a study of early T cells in non-severe SARS-CoV-2 infection (dated by TCRdb to 2020 to 2023). With regard to the full study: Because TCR sequencing relied on bulk RNA taken from unsorted whole blood, pairing of alpha and beta chains was not possible. On the study overall, not on this receptor specifically: Matching against VDJdb was skewed toward anti-spike CD8 responses, likely underestimated virus-specific expansions, and missed private and CD4 specificities.

The method was 5' RACE. This sample was sequenced with a NextSeq 500. The TCR library protocol attached unique molecular identifiers to individual cDNA molecules to correct for sequencing error and PCR bias. TCR alpha and beta chains were both sequenced, and the abundances of alpha and beta sequences in each sample were closely correlated with each other. As for the original processing: Decombinator V4 was used to annotate the V gene, J gene and CDR3 of the TCR sequences. Expanded TCRs were defined as changing significantly between any two time points under a Poisson model with p below 0.0001. TCR abundances were normalised to the total number of TCRs sequenced per sample and were expressed as counts per million. MAIT TCRs were defined by TRAV1-2 paired with TRAJ12, TRAJ20 or TRAJ33, and iNKT TCRs by TRAV10 paired with TRAJ18. VDJdb, accessed on 1 November 2021, was searched for TCRs annotated for CMV, EBV and SARS-CoV-2, and TCRs annotated for more than one antigen were excluded. The public reads were reanalyzed by TCRdb: fastp trimming at Q25, MiXCR alignment, in-frame beta chains only. Rows merge per CDR3 protein into single entries with the most common DNA and genes. In this record, the V and J calls reflect TCRdb's handling and not the investigators' own analysis. Here the sample has 70,000 to 85,000 distinct CDR3 sequences; less than 5.5% occur a single time. The ten biggest clones cover less than 9.5% of the sample.

Based on the germline V gene, the CDR1 and CDR2 sequences are MNHNS and SASEGT. The trim is 7 bases for V and 8 bases for J, with a gap of 14 bases between the germline ends. The CDR3 runs 12 amino acids, cysteine and phenylalanine included. CDR3 DNA only is kept here, 36 bases in frame from base 1. This was a case-control study nested in a cohort of healthcare workers in London, UK, who had nasopharyngeal swab PCR tests and blood samples taken every week. Healthcare workers were enrolled in the week of the UK lockdown, from 23 to 31 March 2020, and were followed every week for up to roughly 16 weeks.

The starting material was whole blood, obtained at baseline. In this chain, TRBV6-1 is recombined with TRBJ1-2, with the D gene too uncertain to name. This clonotype was obtained from an adult who was a healthcare worker with PCR-confirmed SARS-CoV-2 infection or an uninfected control (not recorded which). The bases are TGTGCCAGCAAAAGGGCATCGTGGGGCTACACCTTC. Translated, this gives CASKRASWGYTF.